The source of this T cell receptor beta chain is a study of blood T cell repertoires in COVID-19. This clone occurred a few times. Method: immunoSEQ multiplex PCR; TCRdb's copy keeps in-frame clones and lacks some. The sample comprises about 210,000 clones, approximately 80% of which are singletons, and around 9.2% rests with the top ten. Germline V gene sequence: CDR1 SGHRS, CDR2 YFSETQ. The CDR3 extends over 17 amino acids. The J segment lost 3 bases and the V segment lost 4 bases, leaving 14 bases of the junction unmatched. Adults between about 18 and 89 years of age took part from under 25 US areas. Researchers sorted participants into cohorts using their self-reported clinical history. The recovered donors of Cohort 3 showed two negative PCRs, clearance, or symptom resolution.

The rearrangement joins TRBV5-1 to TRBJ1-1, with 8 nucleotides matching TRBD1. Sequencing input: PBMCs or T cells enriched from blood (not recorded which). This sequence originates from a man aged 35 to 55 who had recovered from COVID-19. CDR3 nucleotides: TGCGCCAGCAGCCCATGGACAGGGTCAGTAAAGGACACTGAAGCTTTCTTT. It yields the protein CASSPWTGSVKDTEAFF.